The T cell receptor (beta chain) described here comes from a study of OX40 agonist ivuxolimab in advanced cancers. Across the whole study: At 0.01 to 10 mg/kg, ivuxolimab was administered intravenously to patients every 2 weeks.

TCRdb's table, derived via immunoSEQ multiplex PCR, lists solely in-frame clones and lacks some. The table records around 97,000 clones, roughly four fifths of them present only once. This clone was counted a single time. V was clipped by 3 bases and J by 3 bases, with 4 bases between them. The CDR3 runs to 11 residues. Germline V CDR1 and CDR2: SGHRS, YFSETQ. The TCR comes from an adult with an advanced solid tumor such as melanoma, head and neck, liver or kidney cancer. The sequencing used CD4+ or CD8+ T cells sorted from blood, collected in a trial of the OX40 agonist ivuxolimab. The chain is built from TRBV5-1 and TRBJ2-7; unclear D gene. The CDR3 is CASSSLYEQYF. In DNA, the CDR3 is TGCGCCAGCAGCTCTCTCTACGAGCAGTACTTC.